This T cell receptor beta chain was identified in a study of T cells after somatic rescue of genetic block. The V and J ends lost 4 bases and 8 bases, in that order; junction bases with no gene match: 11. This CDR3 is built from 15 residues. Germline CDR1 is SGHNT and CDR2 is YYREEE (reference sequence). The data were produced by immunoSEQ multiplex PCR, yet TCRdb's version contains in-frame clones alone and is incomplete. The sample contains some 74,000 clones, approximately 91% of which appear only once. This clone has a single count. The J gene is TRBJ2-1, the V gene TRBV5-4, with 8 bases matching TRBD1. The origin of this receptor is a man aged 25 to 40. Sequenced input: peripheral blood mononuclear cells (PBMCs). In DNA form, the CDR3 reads TGTGCCAGCAGCATATCACTCAGGGGGCAGGATGAGCAGTTCTTC. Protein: CASSISLRGQDEQFF. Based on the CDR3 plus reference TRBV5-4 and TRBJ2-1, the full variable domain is ETGVTQSPTHLIKTRGQQVTLRCSSQSGHNTVSWYQQALGQGPQFIFQYYREEENGRGNFPPRFSGLQFPNYSSELNVNALELDDSALYLCASSISLRGQDEQFFGPGTRLTVL.